A single sample gave rise to the 18 T cell receptor beta chains below, sequenced in a study of radiation and T cells in renal cell carcinoma. Described time point: baseline pretreatment blood. Treatment described: 15 Gy SBRT to primary tumor, nephrectomy 4 weeks later. Assay: immunoSEQ multiplex PCR; the TCRdb copy retains only in-frame clones and omits some. The sample shows approximately 120,000 clones, around 83% of them seen only once. The starting material was blood, obtained from a patient whose treatment included radiotherapy and nephrectomy. Every receptor here comes from an older woman with renal cell carcinoma.

The chain has TRBV28 and TRBJ2-7; either TRBD1 or TRBD2 may fit D (6 bases each). The germline V and J ends were trimmed by 11 bases and 5 bases, with 19 bases remaining between them. This CDR3 region has 13 residues. Germline CDR1 reads MDHEN; CDR2 reads SYDVKM. Here the CDR3 reads CAGGTPQRHEQYF. The CDR3, as DNA: TGTGCCGGGGGGACACCCCAAAGACACGAGCAGTACTTC.

The chain employs TRBV7-9 and TRBJ2-7, with D perhaps given as TRBD1 or TRBD2 (6 bases each). The CDR3 spans 14 residues. The V end lost 6 bases, the J end lost 5 bases, and 17 bases lay between the germline ends. Germline CDR1 and CDR2: SEHNR and FQNEAQ (reference sequence). The DNA of the CDR3 is TGTGCCAGCAGTTTGGGGGGCAGCAACGACGAGCAGTACTTC. Translation: CASSLGGSNDEQYF.

This chain uses TRBV6-1 with TRBJ1-1; D might be TRBD1 (5 bases). The CDR3 contains 14 residues. Per germline, CDR1 MNHNS and CDR2 SASEGT. Trimming removed 7 bases at V and 2 bases at J, with 14 bases between. The CDR3 region has the DNA TGTGCCAGCACGGGAGGCGGACATAACACTGAAGCTTTCTTT. Protein: CASTGGGHNTEAFF.

The chain carries TRBV19 and TRBJ2-2; D is unresolved. CDR1 and CDR2 (germline): LNHDA, SQIVND (reference sequence). V lost 6 bases to trimming and J lost 4 bases, with 18 bases between them. The CDR3 is 16 residues long. CDR3 sequence: CASSTEATYLTGELFF. CDR3 nucleotides: TGTGCCAGTAGCACCGAGGCCACTTACCTCACCGGGGAGCTGTTTTTT.

CDR3 in DNA: TGCGCCAGCAGTGAGGGTTACACCGGGGAGCTGTTTTTT. Amino acid sequence: CASSEGYTGELFF. This rearrangement joins TRBV10-1 to TRBJ2-2; D is unclear. Germline CDR1 is WNHNN and CDR2 is SYGVQD (reference sequence). V lost 2 bases and J lost 3, with 4 bases in between. The CDR3 is 13 amino acids.

The chain couples TRBV2 to TRBJ2-1; TRBD1 matches 9 bases. The CDR3 is 15 residues long. Germline V gene lookup returns CDR1 SNHLY and CDR2 FYNNEI. V lost 7 bases and J lost 6; bases outside the gene matches: 10. The DNA of the CDR3 is TGTGCCAGCAACGAGGGGGACAGGGTACCCAATGAGCAGTTCTTC. This codes for CASNEGDRVPNEQFF.

This clone was recorded once. The V gene is TRBV4-1, the J gene TRBJ2-1; 9 nucleotides line up with TRBD2. Germline CDR1 and CDR2: MGHRA and YSYEKL. J lost 9 bases, V lost 2 bases, and 5 bases had no gene match. There are 14 residues in the CDR3. The CDR3 bases are TGCGCCAGCAGCCAACCGGAGCGGGGGGCTGAGCAGTTCTTC. Translating it yields CASSQPERGAEQFF.

J is TRBJ2-2 and V is TRBV7-3; 9 bases line up with TRBD1. Looked up from germline, CDR1 is SGHTA and CDR2 is FQGTGA. This CDR3 region has 15 residues. Trimming cost V 3 bases and J 3 bases; bases outside gene matches: 2. The CDR3, as DNA: TGTGCCAGCAGCTTGGACAGGGGATACACCGGGGAGCTGTTTTTT. Translated: CASSLDRGYTGELFF. The entire variable domain, with the rest obtained from reference TRBV7-3 and TRBJ2-2, is as follows: GAGVSQTPSNKVTEKGKYVELRCDPISGHTALYWYRQSLGQGPEFLIYFQGTGAADDSGLPNDRFFAVRPEGSVSTLKIQRTERGDSAVYLCASSLDRGYTGELFFGEGSRLTVL.

This rearrangement joins TRBV6-1 to TRBJ1-1; D gene unclear. The CDR3 loop spans 12 amino acids. V was cut by 7 bases and J by 6 bases, with 12 bases left in between. Germline CDR1 is MNHNS and CDR2 is SASEGT. CDR3 protein: CASTRGVPEAFF. Written as DNA, the CDR3 is TGTGCCAGCACCCGAGGAGTCCCTGAAGCTTTCTTT.

This chain connects TRBV14 to TRBJ2-7, with 8 bases that match TRBD2. Germline V lookup: CDR1 SGHDN, CDR2 FVKESK. This CDR3 has 15 residues. V shed 1 base, J shed 3 bases, and the junction held 5 bases outside the gene matches. CDR3 in amino acids: CASSQASGSGYEQYF. CDR3 bases: TGTGCCAGCAGCCAAGCAAGCGGGAGTGGCTACGAGCAGTACTTC.

This clone showed up just once. The gene calls are TRBV7-2 and TRBJ1-5; possible D gene TRBD1, 5 bases. CDR1 and CDR2 (germline): SGHTA, FQGNSA. Trimming removed 8 bases from V and 4 bases from J, with 12 bases in between. The CDR3 is made up of 13 amino acids. The CDR3 is CASGKQENQPQHF. DNA of the CDR3: TGTGCCAGCGGGAAACAGGAGAATCAGCCCCAGCATTTT. The full variable domain, completed using reference TRBV7-2 and TRBJ1-5, is GAGVSQSPSNKVTEKGKDVELRCDPISGHTALYWYRQSLGQGLEFLIYFQGNSAPDKSGLPSDRFSAERTGGSVSTLTIQRTQQEDSAVYLCASGKQENQPQHFGDGTRLSIL.

The CDR3 protein is CASSLDLYTEAFF. The CDR3 DNA sequence: TGTGCCAGCAGCTTAGATTTGTACACTGAAGCTTTCTTT. The J gene is TRBJ1-1, the V gene TRBV7-3, with D hard to call. The V and J ends lost 2 bases and 3 bases respectively, with 7 bases between them. The germline V gene encodes CDR1 SGHTA and CDR2 FQGTGA. CDR3 length: 13 amino acids.

As concerns this clone: Other DNA sequences in this specimen translate into the identical CDR3. This chain links TRBV10-1 with TRBJ2-3; the D is unclear. This CDR3 has 13 amino acids. V was shortened by 2 bases and J by 3 bases, with 6 bases between the two germline ends. In germline, CDR1 is WNHNN, CDR2 SYGVQD (reference sequence). In DNA form, the CDR3 reads TGCGCCAGCAGTGAGAGCACGACAGATACGCAGTATTTT. Translating it yields CASSESTTDTQYF.

The chain's CDR3 is CASSDSTSGGLSTDTQYF. The CDR3 DNA follows: TGCGCCAGCAGTGATTCTACTAGCGGGGGGCTTAGCACAGATACGCAGTATTTT. The chain carries TRBV10-1 and TRBJ2-3, with 12 bases lining up with TRBD2. J lost 0 bases, V lost 3 bases, and 7 bases had no gene match. The length of the CDR3 is 18 residues. From germline, CDR1 is WNHNN and CDR2 SYGVQD (reference sequence).

This clone was found once. V and J are TRBV11-2 and TRBJ2-7; D is unclear. The CDR3 contains 13 residues. Trimming pared 3 bases from V and 0 bases from J, leaving 6 bases between. In germline, CDR1 is SGHAT, CDR2 FQNNGV. The CDR3 region is CASSLLVSYEQYF. Written as DNA, the CDR3 is TGTGCCAGCAGCTTGTTGGTCTCCTACGAGCAGTACTTC.

The genes are TRBV5-1 and TRBJ2-3; unclear D gene. Trimming pared 9 bases from V and 8 bases from J, leaving 13 bases between. This CDR3 has 11 residues. Germline V gene lookup returns CDR1 SGHRS and CDR2 YFSETQ. CDR3 region: CATSEGATQYF. The CDR3 DNA follows: TGCGCCACCTCTGAAGGAGCTACGCAGTATTTT.

The CDR3 protein is CASSLAPGQNQPQHF. The CDR3, as DNA: TGCGCCAGCAGCTTGGCCCCGGGACAGAATCAGCCCCAGCATTTT. V gene TRBV5-1 combines with J gene TRBJ1-5; the match to TRBD1 covers 7 bases. CDR1 SGHRS and CDR2 YFSETQ come from the germline V gene. The ends lost 0 bases at V and 4 bases at J; junction bases unmatched: 4. The CDR3 sequence is 15 residues long.

The chain uses TRBV27 and TRBJ2-3; D gene unclear. The germline gives CDR1 MNHEY, CDR2 SMNVEV (reference sequence). Trimming took 0 bases from V and 8 from J, leaving 9 bases between them. This CDR3 is 13 amino acids long. The CDR3 nucleotides read TGTGCCAGCAGTTTATCGGACGAGACTACGCAGTATTTT. Protein: CASSLSDETTQYF.